The clone carrying this T cell receptor beta chain was counted between two and nine times. The antigen remains unidentified. The entry originates in a study of response to subunit inactivated influenza vaccine. The CDR3 is 18 amino acids. V dropped 1 base and J dropped 1 base, with 18 bases sitting between them. Germline V lookup: CDR1 SGHAT, CDR2 FQNNGV. TCRdb processed the RT-PCR reads anew with MiXCR; each CDR3 protein has one entry. The sample has around 790,000 distinct CDR3 sequences; about 20% are singletons. Notes on the study in general: The authors proposed limited new T cell recruitment per seasonal influenza vaccination.

The specimen was PBMCs from blood, collected 5 to 6 days after vaccination. The chain uses TRBV11-2 and TRBJ2-3; D may correspond to TRBD1 or TRBD2 (6 bases each). This receptor was obtained from a man between 50 and 59 years old who received an inactivated influenza vaccine. As DNA, the CDR3 is TGTGCCAGCAGCTTAGGCAGTCGGGGGCAAGTTGGCACAGATACGCAGTATTTT. Amino acid sequence: CASSLGSRGQVGTDTQYF. Full variable domain (outside the CDR3, taken from reference TRBV11-2 and TRBJ2-3): EAGVAQSPRYKIIEKRQSVAFWCNPISGHATLYWYQQILGQGPKLLIQFQNNGVVDDSQLPKDRFSAERLKGVDSTLKIQPAKLEDSAVYLCASSLGSRGQVGTDTQYFGPGTRLTVL.